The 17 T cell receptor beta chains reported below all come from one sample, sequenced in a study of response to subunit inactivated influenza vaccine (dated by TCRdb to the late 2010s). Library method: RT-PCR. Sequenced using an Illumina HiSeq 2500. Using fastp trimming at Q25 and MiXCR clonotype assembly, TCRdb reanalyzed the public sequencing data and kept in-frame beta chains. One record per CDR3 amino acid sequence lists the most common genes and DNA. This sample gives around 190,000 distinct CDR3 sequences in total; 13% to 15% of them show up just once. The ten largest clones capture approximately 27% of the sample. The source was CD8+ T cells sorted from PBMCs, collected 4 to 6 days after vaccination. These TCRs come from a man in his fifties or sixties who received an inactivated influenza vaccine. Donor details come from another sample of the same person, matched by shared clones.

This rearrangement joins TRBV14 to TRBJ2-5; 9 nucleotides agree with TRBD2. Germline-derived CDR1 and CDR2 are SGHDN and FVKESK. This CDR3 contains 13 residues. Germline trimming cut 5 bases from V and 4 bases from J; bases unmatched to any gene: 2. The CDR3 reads CASSYSGGETQYF. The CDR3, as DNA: TGTGCCAGCAGCTATAGCGGGGGAGAGACCCAGTACTTC.

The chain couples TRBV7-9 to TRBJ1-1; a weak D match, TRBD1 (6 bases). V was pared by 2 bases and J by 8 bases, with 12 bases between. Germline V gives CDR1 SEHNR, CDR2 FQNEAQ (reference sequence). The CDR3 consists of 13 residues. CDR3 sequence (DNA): TGTGCCAGCAGCTTAAGGGACAAGAAGGAAGCTTTCTTT. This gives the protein CASSLRDKKEAFF.

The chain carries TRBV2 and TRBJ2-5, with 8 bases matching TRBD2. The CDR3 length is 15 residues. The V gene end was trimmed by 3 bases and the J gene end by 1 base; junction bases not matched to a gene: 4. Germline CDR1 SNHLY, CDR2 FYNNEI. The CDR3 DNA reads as TGTGCCAGCAGTGAGTCAGCGGGGGTCCAAGAGACCCAGTACTTC. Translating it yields CASSESAGVQETQYF.

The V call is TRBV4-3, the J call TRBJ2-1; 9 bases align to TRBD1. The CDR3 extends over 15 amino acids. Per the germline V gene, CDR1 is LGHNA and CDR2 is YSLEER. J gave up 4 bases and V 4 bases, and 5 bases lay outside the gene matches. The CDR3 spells CASSPDRGTYNEQFF. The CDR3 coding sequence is TGCGCCAGCAGCCCTGACAGGGGGACATACAATGAGCAGTTCTTC.

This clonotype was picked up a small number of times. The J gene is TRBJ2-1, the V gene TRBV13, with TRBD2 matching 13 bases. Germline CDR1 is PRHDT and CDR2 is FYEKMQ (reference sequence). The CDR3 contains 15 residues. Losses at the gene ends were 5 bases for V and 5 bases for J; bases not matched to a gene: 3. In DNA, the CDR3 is TGTGCCAGCAGCCACGGACTAGCGGGAGACAATGAGCAGTTCTTC. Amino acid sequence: CASSHGLAGDNEQFF.

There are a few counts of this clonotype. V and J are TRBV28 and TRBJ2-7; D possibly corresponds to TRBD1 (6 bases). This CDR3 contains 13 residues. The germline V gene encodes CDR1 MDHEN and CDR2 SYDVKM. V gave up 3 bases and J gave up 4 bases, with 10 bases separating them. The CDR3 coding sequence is TGTGCCAGCAGTTTGCAGGGGATATACGAGCAGTACTTC. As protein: CASSLQGIYEQYF.

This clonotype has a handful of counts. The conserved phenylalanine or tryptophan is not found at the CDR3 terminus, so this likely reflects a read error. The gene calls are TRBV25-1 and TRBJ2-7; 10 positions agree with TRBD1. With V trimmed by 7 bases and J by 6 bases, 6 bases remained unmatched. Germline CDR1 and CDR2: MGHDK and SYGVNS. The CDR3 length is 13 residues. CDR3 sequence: CASIPGQGFEQYL. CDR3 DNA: TGTGCCAGCATCCCGGGACAGGGGTTCGAGCAGTACCTC.

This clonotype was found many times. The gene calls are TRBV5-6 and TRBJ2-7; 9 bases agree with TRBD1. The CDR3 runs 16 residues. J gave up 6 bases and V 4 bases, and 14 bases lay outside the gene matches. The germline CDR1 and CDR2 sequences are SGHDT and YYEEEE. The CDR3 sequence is CASSPAGTGRVREQYF. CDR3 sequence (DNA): TGTGCCAGCAGCCCCGCCGGGACAGGGAGAGTACGCGAGCAGTACTTC.

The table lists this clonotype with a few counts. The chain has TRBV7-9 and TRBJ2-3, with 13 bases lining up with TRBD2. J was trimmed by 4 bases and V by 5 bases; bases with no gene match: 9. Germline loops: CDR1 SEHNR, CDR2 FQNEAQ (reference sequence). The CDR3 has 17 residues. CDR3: CASSDGLAGVGSDTQYF. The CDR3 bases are TGTGCCAGCAGCGATGGACTAGCGGGAGTCGGCTCAGATACGCAGTATTTT. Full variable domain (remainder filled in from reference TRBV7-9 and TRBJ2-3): DTGVSQNPRHKITKRGQNVTFRCDPISEHNRLYWYRQTLGQGPEFLTYFQNEAQLEKSRLLSDRFSAERPKGSFSTLEIQRTEQGDSAMYLCASSDGLAGVGSDTQYFGPGTRLTVL.

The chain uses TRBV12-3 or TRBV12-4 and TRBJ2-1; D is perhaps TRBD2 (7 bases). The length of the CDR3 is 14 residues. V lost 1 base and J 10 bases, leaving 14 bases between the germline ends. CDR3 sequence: CASSLVGGPGEQFF. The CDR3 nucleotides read TGTGCCAGCAGTTTAGTGGGGGGGCCTGGGGAGCAGTTCTTC.

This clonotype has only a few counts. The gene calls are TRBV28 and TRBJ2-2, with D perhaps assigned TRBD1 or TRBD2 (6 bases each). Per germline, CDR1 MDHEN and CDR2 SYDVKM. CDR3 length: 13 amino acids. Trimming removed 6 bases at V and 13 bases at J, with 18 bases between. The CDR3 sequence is CASRNGGHLVLFF. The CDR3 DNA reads TGTGCCAGCAGGAACGGGGGACACCTGGTGCTGTTTTTT.

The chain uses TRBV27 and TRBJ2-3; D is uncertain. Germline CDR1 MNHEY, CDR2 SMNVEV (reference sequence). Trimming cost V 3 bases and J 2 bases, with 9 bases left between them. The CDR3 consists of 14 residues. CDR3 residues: CASSFLGYTDTQYF. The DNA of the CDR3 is TGTGCCAGCAGTTTTTTGGGATACACAGATACGCAGTATTTT.

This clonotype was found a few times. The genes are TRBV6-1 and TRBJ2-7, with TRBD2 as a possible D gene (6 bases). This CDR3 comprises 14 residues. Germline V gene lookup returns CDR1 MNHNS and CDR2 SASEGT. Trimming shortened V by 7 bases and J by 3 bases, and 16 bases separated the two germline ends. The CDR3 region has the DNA TGTGCCAGCATGCGGGTGGACGGGGGCTACGAGCAGTACTTC. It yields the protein CASMRVDGGYEQYF.

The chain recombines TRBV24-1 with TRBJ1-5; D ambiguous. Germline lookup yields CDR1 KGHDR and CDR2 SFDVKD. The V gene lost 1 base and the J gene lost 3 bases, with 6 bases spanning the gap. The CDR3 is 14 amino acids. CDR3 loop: CATSDFGDNQPQHF. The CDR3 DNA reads TGTGCCACCAGTGATTTCGGGGACAATCAGCCCCAGCATTTT.

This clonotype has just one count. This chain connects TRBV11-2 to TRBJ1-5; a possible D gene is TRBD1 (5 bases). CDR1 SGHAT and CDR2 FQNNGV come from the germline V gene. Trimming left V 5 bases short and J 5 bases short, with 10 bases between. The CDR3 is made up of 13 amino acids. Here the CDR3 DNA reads TGTGCCAGCAGCCCAGGGACTTATCAGCCCCAGCATTTT. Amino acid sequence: CASSPGTYQPQHF.

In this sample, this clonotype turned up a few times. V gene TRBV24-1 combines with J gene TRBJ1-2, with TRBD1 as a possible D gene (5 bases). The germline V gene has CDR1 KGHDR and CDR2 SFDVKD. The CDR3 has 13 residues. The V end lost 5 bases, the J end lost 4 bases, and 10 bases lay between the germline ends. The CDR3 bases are TGTGCCACCAGTGCCGGGGGAGGCTATGGCTACACCTTC. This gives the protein CATSAGGGYGYTF.

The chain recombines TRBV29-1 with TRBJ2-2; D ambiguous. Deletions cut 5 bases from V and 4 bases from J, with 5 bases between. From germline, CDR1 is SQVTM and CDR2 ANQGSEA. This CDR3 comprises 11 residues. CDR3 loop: CSVLRTGELFF. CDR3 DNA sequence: TGCAGCGTTCTCCGCACCGGGGAGCTGTTTTTT.